One and the same sample provided the 4 T cell receptor beta chains below, sequenced in a study of tumor-infiltrating lymphocytes in primary liver carcinoma. Alongside blood RNA obtained from unsorted whole blood, germline DNA was also extracted. Priming with a constant-region primer yielded TCR beta cDNA from 450 to 550 ng total RNA. It was through three nested multiplex PCR rounds of slightly modified ARM-PCR that TCR beta libraries arose. TRBV1-TRBV30 forward primers paired with a C-beta reverse primer were used in the first two PCR rounds, which ran approximately 11 cycles each. TCRdb reprocessed the multiplex PCR reads with MiXCR, giving one entry per CDR3 protein. Here the sample spans fewer than 400,000 distinct CDR3 sequences, approximately 58% being singletons. The sequenced sample consisted of peripheral blood. The receptors come from a woman in her 30s with primary liver carcinoma and hepatitis B virus infection.

This clonotype has a count of ten or more. This sequence joins TRBV4-1 and TRBJ2-1; D not certain. From germline, CDR1 is MGHRA and CDR2 YSYEKL. The CDR3 runs to 13 residues. Deletions cut 0 bases from V and 4 bases from J, with 4 bases between. The CDR3 nucleotides read TGCGCCAGCAGCCAAGATGAGTACAATGAGCAGTTCTTC. Translation: CASSQDEYNEQFF.

V usage is TRBV11-2 and J usage is TRBJ2-1; 7 nucleotides align to TRBD2. V shed 1 base and J 4 bases; nucleotides not matched to a gene: 7. CDR1 and CDR2 from the germline V gene are SGHAT and FQNNGV. The CDR3 is 16 residues long. In nucleotides, the CDR3 is TGTGCCAGCAGCTTAGTTCTAGCGGCCACTTACAATGAGCAGTTCTTC. Protein sequence: CASSLVLAATYNEQFF.

This clonotype was seen a single time. This likely comes from a read error, as the CDR3 has no conserved phenylalanine or tryptophan at its end. The chain carries TRBV6-6 and TRBJ2-6; D not certain. Looked up from germline, CDR1 is MNHNY and CDR2 is SVGAGI (reference sequence). The germline V and J ends were trimmed by 2 bases and 0 bases, with 5 bases remaining between them. The CDR3 spans 15 residues. CDR3: CASSYVSSGANVLTL. The CDR3 region has the DNA TGTGCCAGCAGTTACGTTAGCTCTGGGGCCAACGTCCTGACTCTC.

The chain recombines TRBV10-3 with TRBJ2-1, with no clear D. Looked up from germline, CDR1 is ENHRY and CDR2 is SYGVKD. The ends were cut back, 0 bases at V and 0 bases at J, with 9 bases in the middle. The CDR3 has 16 amino acids. The CDR3 nucleotides read TGTGCCATCAGTGAGTCCACGGCAAGCTCCTACAATGAGCAGTTCTTC. Its protein is CAISESTASSYNEQFF.